This T cell receptor beta chain originates from a study of lymphopenia after photon versus proton radiotherapy. Only in-frame clones appear in the TCRdb table, and some are missing; sequencing was by immunoSEQ multiplex PCR. Of tens of thousands of clones in the sample, about four fifths were seen once. On this clone itself: As yet, its antigen is unknown.

J lost 8 bases, V lost 7 bases, and 7 bases had no gene match. This CDR3 has 12 residues. Germline V gives CDR1 SNHLY, CDR2 FYNNEI. Study results and caveats: Authors raise, but do not show, better survival with proton therapy. Relative stability marked proton patients; photon patients lost diversity and naive cells. In patients who died, overall survival fell as post-nadir TCR diversity dropped more. Post-nadir diversity loss with photons came from oligoclonal expansion, particularly CD8+ Temra cells.

Material: peripheral blood, obtained from a patient treated with proton-based radiotherapy. The sequence came from a man in his 60s with pancreatic cancer. The chain employs TRBV2 and TRBJ1-2; TRBD1 matches at 7 bases. The CDR3 loop reads CASTTDRSGYTF. DNA of the CDR3: TGTGCCAGCACCACGGACAGGTCCGGCTACACCTTC.